What follows is one T cell receptor (beta chain) and its context. This clone's antigen is unknown. Base quality data are lacking; no much larger clone is found one base away. In Seattle, one collaborating source enrolled patients while the infection was active and tracked those patients longitudinally over the course of disease. Collaborating institutions collected whole blood in K2EDTA tubes following their own protocols. For TCRbeta analysis, collaborators shipped samples as frozen whole blood, isolated PBMCs, or DNA extracted from either of those sample types. This sample was taken from a study of blood T cell repertoires in COVID-19 (dated by TCRdb to 2019 to 2021). As for the study more broadly: Samples covering the acute and convalescent phases of COVID-19 were provided by collaborators in the United States, Italy and Spain. The prospective study material was composed of cDNA or gDNA derived from T cells, B-cell-depleted T cells, or PBMCs. Deeply sampled blood TCRbeta repertoires from subjects exposed to, actively infected with, or recovered from COVID-19 were included in the dataset. A freely available public database, intended as a resource for researchers studying the immune response to SARS-CoV-2, is where the repertoires were released. The samples were drawn from two sources: the first 160 participants of the ongoing ImmuneRACE study, and fewer than 1,500 subjects contributed by 6 global collaborators. The sample metadata nearly always contained a de-identified subject ID, COVID-19 status, age in years and sex. Where available, HLA class I and class II types were obtained from metadata supplied by the sample provider rather than from assay-based typing.

The immunoSEQ Assay, a bias-controlled multiplex PCR, was used to amplify TCRbeta CDR3 regions from genomic DNA. As for the authors' bioinformatics: The number of nucleated cells in each sample was estimated by amplification of reference gene primers within the assay. To quantify the absolute abundance of each unique TCRbeta CDR3 rearrangement, sequence reads were collapsed and filtered. For each sample, productive Simpson clonality was calculated as the square root of Simpson's diversity index over productive rearrangements. TCRdb obtained this table from immuneACCESS and retained in-frame rearrangements with V and J assigned. These tables miss some clones; where compared with another copy, unresolved V genes account for less than half of the shortfall, and the remainder is unexplained. D and trimming come from the DNA, and the V and J calls and clone size come from that table. The sample table shows 87,000 or so clones, and roughly 84% are seen once. Roughly 3.2% of the sample goes to the ten largest clones.

What the work shows at the level of the full study, not this receptor alone: Clinical and demographic metadata were provided uncurated, with the amount varying by source and participant.

The sequencing input was peripheral blood. This clonotype originated in a woman older than 75 with COVID-19, enrolled during active disease.

Here the CDR3 is given as CASSEGGTSGVFQETQYF. The DNA is TGCGCCAGCAGTGAGGGCGGGACTAGCGGAGTTTTCCAAGAGACCCAGTACTTC. Rearrangement joined TRBV10-2 to TRBJ2-5; a stretch of 11 junction bases matches TRBD2. The germline V gene supplies CDR1 WSHSY and CDR2 SAAADI. The CDR3 starts with the cysteine, ends with the phenylalanine, and has 18 residues. The entry retains the CDR3 DNA only, 54 bases that are in frame from base 1. Trimmed from V: 2 bases; trimmed from J: 1 base; junction bases lacking a gene match: 9.